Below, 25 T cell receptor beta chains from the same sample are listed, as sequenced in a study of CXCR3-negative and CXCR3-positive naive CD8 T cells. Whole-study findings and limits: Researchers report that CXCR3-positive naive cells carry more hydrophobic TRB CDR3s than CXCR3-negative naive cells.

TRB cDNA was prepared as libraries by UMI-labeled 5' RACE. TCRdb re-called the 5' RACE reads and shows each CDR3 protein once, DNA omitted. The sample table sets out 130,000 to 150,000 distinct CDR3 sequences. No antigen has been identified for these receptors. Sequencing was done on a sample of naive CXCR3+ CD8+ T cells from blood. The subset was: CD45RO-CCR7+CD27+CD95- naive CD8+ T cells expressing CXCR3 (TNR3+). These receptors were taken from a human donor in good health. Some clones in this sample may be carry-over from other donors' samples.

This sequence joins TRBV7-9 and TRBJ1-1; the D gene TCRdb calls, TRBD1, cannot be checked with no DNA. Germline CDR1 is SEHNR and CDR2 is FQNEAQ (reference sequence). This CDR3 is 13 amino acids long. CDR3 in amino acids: CASSGGYGTEAFF. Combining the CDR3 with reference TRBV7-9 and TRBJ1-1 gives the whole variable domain DTGVSQNPRHKITKRGQNVTFRCDPISEHNRLYWYRQTLGQGPEFLTYFQNEAQLEKSRLLSDRFSAERPKGSFSTLEIQRTEQGDSAMYLCASSGGYGTEAFFGQGTRLTVV.

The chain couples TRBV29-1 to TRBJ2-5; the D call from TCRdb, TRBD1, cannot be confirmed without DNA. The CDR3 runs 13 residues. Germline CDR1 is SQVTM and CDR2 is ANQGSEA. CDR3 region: CSARGDLEETQYF. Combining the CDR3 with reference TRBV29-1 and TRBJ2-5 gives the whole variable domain SAVISQKPSRDICQRGTSLTIQCQVDSQVTMMFWYRQQPGQSLTLIATANQGSEATYESGFVIDKFPISRPNLTFSTLTVSNMSPEDSSIYLCSARGDLEETQYFGPGTRLLVL.

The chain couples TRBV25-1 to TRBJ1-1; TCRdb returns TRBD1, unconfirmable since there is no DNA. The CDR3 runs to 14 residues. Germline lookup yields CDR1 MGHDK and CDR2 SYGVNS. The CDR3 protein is CASSQGTGSTEAFF.

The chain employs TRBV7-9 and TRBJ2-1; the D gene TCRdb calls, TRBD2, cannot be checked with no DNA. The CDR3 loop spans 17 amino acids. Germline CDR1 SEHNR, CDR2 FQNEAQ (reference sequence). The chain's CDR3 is CASSFIYLGPTYNEQFF.

This chain's CDR3 is CASRAAKDFSGANVLTF. This rearrangement joins TRBV28 to TRBJ2-6. Germline-derived CDR1 and CDR2 are MDHEN and SYDVKM. The length of the CDR3 is 17 residues.

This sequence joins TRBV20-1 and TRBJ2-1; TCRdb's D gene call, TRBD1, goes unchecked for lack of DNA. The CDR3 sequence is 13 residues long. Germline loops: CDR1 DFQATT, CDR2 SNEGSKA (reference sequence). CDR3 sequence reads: CSQGAGDNNEQFF.

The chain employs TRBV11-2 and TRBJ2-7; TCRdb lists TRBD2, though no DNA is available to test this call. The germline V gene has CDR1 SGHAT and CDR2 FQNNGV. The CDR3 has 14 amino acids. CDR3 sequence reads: CASSLAGGRYEQYF.

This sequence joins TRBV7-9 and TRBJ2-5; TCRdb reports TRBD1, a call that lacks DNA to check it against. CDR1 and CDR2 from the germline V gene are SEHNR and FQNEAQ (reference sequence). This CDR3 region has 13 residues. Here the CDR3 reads CASSPGSQETQYF.

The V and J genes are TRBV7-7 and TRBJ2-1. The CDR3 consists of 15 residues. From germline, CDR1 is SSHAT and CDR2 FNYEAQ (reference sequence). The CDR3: CASSSRTVSYNEQFF.

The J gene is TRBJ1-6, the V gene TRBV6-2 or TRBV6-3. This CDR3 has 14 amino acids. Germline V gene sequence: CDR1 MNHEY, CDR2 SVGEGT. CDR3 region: CASSPDWTGSPLHF.

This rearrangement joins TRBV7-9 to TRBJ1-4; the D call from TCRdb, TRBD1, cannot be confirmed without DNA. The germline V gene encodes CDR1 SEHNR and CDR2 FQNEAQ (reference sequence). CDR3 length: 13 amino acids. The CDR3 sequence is CASSLKGVEKLFF.

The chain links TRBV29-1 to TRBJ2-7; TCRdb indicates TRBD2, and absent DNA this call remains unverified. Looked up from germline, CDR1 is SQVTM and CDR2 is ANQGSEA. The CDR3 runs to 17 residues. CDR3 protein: CSVEGTPGTSASYEQYF.

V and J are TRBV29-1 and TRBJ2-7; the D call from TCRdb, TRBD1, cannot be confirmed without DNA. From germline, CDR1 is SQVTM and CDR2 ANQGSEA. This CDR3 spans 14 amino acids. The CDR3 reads CSVEGLRGDYEQYF.

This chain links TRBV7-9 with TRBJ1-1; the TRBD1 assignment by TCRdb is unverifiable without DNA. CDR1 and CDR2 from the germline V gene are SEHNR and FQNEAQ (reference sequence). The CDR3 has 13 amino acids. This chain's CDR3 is CASSFGDTIEAFF.

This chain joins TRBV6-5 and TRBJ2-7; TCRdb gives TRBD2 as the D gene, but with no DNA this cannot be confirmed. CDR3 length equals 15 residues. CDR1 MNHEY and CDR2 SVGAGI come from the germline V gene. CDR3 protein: CASTRGAFYSYEQYF.

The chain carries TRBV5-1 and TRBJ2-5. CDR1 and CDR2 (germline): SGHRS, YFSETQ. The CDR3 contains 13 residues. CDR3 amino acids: CASSLENQETQYF.

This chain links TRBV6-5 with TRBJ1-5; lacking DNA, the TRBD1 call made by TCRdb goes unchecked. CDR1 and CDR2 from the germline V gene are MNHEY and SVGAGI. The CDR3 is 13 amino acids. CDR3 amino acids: CASRIGANQPQHF.

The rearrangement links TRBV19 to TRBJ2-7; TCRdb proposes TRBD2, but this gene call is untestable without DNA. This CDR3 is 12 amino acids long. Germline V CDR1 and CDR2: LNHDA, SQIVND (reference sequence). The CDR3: CASSIGGNEQYF.

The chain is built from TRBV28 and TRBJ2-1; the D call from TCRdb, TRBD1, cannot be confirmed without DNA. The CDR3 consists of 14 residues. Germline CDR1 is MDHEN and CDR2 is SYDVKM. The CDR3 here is CASSLWGRANEQFF.

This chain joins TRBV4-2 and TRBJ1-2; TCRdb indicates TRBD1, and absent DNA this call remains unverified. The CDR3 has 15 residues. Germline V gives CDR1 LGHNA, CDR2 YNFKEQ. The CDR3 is CASSQGGQVLGGYTF.

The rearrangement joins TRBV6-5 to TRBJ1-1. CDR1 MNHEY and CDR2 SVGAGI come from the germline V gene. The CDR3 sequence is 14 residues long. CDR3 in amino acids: CASSYSRMGTEAFF.

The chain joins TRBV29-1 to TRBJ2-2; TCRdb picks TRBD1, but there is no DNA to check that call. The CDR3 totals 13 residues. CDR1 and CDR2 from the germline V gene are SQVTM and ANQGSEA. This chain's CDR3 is CSVLQGAAGELFF.

The CDR3 sequence is CSAGGVGGEAFF. The chain has TRBV29-1 and TRBJ1-1. This CDR3 spans 12 amino acids. Germline V gene data show CDR1 as SQVTM and CDR2 as ANQGSEA. The whole variable domain, filled in from reference TRBV29-1 and TRBJ1-1, reads SAVISQKPSRDICQRGTSLTIQCQVDSQVTMMFWYRQQPGQSLTLIATANQGSEATYESGFVIDKFPISRPNLTFSTLTVSNMSPEDSSIYLCSAGGVGGEAFFGQGTRLTVV.

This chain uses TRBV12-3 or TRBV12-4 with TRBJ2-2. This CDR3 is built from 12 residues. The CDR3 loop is CASSLGAGELFF.

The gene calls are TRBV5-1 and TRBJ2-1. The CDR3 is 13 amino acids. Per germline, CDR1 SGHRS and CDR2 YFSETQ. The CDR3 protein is CASSADGGGEQFF. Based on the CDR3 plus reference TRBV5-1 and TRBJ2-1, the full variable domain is KAGVTQTPRYLIKTRGQQVTLSCSPISGHRSVSWYQQTPGQGLQFLFEYFSETQRNKGNFPGRFSGRQFSNSRSEMNVSTLELGDSALYLCASSADGGGEQFFGPGTRLTVL.